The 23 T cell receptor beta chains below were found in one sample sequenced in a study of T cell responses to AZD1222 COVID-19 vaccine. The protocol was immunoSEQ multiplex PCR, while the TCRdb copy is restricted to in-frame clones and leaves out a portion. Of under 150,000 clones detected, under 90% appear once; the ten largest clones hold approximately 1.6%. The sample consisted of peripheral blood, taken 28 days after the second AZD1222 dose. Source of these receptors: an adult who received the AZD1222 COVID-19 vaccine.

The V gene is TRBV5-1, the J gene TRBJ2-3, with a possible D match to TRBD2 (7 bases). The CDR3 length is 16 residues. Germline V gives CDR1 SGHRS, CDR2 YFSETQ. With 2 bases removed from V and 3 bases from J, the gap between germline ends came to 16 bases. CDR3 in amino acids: CASSLQGLMGTDTQYF. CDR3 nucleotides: TGCGCCAGCAGCTTACAGGGACTAATGGGTACAGATACGCAGTATTTT.

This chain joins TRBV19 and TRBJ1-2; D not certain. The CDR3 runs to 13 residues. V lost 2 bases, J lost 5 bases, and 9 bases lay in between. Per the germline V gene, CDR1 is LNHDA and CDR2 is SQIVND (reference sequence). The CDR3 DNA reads TGTGCCAGTAGTATAAAGGCCGATTATGGCTACACCTTC. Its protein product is CASSIKADYGYTF.

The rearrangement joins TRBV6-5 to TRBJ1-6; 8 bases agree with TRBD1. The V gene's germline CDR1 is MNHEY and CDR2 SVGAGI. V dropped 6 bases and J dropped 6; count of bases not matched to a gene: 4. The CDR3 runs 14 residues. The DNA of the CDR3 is TGTGCCAGCAGGCGGACAGGGTCTAATTCACCCCTCCACTTT. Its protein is CASRRTGSNSPLHF.

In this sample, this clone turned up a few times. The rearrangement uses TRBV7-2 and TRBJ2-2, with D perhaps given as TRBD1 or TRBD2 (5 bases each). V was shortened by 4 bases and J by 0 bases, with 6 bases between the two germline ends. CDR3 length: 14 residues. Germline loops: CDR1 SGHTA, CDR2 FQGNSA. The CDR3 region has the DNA TGTGCCAGCAGCTCGGGACCGAACACCGGGGAGCTGTTTTTT. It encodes CASSSGPNTGELFF.

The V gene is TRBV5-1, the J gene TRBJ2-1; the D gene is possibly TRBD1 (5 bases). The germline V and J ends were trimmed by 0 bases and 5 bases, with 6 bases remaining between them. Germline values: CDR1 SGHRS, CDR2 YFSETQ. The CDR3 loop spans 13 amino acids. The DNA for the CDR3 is TGCGCCAGCAGCTTGGTAGGGGACAATGAGCAGTTCTTC. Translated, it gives CASSLVGDNEQFF.

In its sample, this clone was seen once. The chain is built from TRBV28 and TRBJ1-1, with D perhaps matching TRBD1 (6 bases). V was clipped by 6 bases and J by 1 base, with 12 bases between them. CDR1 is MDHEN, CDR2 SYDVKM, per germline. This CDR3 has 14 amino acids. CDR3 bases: TGTGCCAGCAGAATCCCGGGACAGAACACTGAAGCTTTCTTT. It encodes CASRIPGQNTEAFF.

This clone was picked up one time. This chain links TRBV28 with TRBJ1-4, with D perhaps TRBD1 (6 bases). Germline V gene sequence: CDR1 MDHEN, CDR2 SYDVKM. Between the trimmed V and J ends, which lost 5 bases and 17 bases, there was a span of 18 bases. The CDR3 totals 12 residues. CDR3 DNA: TGTGCCAGCAGTGCTCTAGGGGGGGAGTTTTTTTTT. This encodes CASSALGGEFFF.

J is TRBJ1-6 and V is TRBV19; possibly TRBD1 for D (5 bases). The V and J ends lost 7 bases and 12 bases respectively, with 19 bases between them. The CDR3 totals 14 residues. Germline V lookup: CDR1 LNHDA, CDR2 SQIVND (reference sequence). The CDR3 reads CASKGTAGLGPLHF. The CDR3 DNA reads TGTGCCAGTAAAGGGACGGCTGGTTTGGGACCCCTCCACTTT.

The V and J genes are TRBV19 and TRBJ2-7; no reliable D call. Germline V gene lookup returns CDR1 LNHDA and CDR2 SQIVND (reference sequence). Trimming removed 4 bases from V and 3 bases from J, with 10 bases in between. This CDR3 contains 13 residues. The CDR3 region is CASSNSPGYEQYF. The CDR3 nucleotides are TGTGCCAGTAGTAATAGCCCCGGCTACGAGCAGTACTTC.

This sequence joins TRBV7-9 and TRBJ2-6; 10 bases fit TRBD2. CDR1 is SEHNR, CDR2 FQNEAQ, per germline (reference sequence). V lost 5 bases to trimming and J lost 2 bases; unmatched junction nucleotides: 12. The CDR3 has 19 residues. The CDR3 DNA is TGTGCCAGCAGCCCCGGGACTAGCGATATCAGGGCTGGGGCCAACGTCCTGACTTTC. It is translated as CASSPGTSDIRAGANVLTF.

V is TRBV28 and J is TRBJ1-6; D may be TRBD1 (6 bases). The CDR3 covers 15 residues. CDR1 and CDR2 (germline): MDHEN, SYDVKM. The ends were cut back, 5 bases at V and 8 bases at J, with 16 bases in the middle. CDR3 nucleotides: TGTGCCAGCAGTGGCGACAGGCCCAACTATTCACCCCTCCACTTT. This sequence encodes CASSGDRPNYSPLHF.

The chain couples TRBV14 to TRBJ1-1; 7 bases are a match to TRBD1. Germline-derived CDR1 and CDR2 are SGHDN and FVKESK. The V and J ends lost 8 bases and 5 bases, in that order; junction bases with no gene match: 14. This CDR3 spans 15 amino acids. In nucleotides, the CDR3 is TGTGCCAGCCCCGCCCCGAAGCAGGGGGAGACTGAAGCTTTCTTT. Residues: CASPAPKQGETEAFF.

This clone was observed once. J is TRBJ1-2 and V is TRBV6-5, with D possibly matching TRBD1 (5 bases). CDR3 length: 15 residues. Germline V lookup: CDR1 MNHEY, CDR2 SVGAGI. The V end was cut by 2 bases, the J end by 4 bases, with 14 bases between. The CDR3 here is CASSYIPRGPYGYTF. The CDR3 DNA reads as TGTGCCAGCAGTTACATCCCAAGGGGCCCCTATGGCTACACCTTC.

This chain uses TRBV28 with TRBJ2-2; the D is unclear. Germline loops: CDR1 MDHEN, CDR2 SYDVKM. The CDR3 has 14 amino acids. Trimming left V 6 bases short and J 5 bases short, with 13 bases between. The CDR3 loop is CASRGGALTGELFF. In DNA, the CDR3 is TGTGCCAGCAGAGGCGGAGCTTTAACCGGGGAGCTGTTTTTT.

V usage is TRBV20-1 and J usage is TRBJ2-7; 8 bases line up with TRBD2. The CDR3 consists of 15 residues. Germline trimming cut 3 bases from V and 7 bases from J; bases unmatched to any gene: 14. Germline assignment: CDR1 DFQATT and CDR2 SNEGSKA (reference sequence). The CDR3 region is CSASWLAGGRGEQYF. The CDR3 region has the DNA TGCAGTGCTAGTTGGCTAGCGGGTGGAAGAGGAGAGCAGTACTTC.

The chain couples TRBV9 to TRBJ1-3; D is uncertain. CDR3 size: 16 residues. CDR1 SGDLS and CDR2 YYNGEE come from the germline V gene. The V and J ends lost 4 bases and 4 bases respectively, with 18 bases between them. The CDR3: CASSLAGGGSGNTIYF. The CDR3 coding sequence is TGTGCCAGCAGCTTGGCCGGTGGAGGATCAGGAAACACCATATATTTT.

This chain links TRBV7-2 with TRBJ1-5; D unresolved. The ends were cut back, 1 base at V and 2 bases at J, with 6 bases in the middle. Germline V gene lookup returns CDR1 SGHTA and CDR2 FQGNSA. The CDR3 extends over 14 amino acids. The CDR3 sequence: CASSLVRGNQPQHF. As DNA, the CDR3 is TGTGCCAGCAGCTTAGTGAGGGGCAATCAGCCCCAGCATTTT.

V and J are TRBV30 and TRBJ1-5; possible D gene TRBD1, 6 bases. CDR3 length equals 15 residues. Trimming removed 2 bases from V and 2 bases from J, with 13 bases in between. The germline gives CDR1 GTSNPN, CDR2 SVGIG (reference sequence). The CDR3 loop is CAWSMGAGGNQPQHF. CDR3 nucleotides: TGTGCCTGGAGTATGGGGGCAGGAGGCAATCAGCCCCAGCATTTT.

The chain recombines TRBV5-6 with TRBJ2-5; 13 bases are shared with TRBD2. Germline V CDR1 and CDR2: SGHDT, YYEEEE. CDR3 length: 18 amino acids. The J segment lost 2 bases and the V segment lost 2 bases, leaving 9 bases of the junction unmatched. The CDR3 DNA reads TGTGCCAGCAGCTTTCGGACTAGCGGGGGCCGGGAGCAAGAGACCCAGTACTTC. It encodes CASSFRTSGGREQETQYF.

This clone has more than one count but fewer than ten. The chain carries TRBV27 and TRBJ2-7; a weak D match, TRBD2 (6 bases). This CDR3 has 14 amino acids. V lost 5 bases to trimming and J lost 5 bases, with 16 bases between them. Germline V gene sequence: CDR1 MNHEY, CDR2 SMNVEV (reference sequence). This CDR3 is CASSATGTYHEQYF. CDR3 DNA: TGTGCCAGCAGTGCGACCGGGACTTACCACGAGCAGTACTTC.

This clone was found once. CDR3 nucleotides: TGTGCCAGCAGTATGACTACGGTGGTCACTGAAGCTTTCTTT. Translated: CASSMTTVVTEAFF. V usage is TRBV28 and J usage is TRBJ1-1; D not certain. This CDR3 has 14 residues. The V end was cut by 5 bases, the J end by 4 bases, with 14 bases between. Germline-derived CDR1 and CDR2 are MDHEN and SYDVKM.

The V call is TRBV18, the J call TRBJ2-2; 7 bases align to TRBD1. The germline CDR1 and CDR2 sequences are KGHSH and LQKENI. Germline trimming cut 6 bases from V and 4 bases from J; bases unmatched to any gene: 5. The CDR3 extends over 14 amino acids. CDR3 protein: CASSRQGPTGELFF. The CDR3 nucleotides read TGTGCCAGCTCCAGACAGGGACCCACCGGGGAGCTGTTTTTT.

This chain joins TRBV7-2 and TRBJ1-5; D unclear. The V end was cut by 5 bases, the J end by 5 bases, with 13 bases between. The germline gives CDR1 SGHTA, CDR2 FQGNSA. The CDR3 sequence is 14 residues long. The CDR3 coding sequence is TGTGCCAGCAGCCTAGGGCGGAATTATCAGCCCCAGCATTTT. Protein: CASSLGRNYQPQHF. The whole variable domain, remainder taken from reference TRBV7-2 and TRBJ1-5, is GAGVSQSPSNKVTEKGKDVELRCDPISGHTALYWYRQSLGQGLEFLIYFQGNSAPDKSGLPSDRFSAERTGGSVSTLTIQRTQQEDSAVYLCASSLGRNYQPQHFGDGTRLSIL.